These 11 T cell receptor beta chains came from one sample sequenced in a study of T-cell reconstitution after alpha-beta-depleted transplantation in children (dated by TCRdb to the mid-2010s). The treatment or condition label for this specimen denotes: allogeneic hematopoietic cell transplantation with graft depleted of TCRalphabeta T cells and CD19 B cells. The method was PCR. Sequencing relied on an Illumina HiSeq 2500. TCR library preparation used molecular barcoding, with unique molecular identifiers applied to normalize quantification of the TCRbeta repertoire. TCRdb ran its own pipeline on the public reads, namely fastp trimming at Q25 and MiXCR clone calling, and kept in-frame beta chains. Identical CDR3 proteins give one entry, which carries the most common genes and DNA. The sample yields around 500,000 distinct CDR3 sequences; more than 20% were counted once. Roughly 13% of the sample is taken by the ten largest.

The starting material was PBMCs, mostly from graft donor cells, obtained 360 days after TCRalphabeta/CD19-depleted stem cell transplant. All receptors come from a boy under three years old who had a stem cell transplant for acute myeloid leukemia, so the T cells may come from the graft donor.

The rearrangement uses TRBV20-1 and TRBJ2-7; 12 bases map to TRBD1. The length of the CDR3 is 13 residues. The J segment lost 5 bases and the V segment lost 5 bases, leaving 4 bases of the junction unmatched. Germline CDR1 reads DFQATT; CDR2 reads SNEGSKA (reference sequence). In nucleotides, the CDR3 is TGCAGTGCTCCGGGACAGGGGGCTGACGAGCAGTACTTC. Translated, it gives CSAPGQGADEQYF.

This clonotype was observed a few times. The rearrangement joins TRBV7-8 to TRBJ2-3; D unclear. Per the germline V gene, CDR1 is SGHVS and CDR2 is FQNEAQ. This CDR3 has 15 residues. Trimming removed 5 bases at V and 0 bases at J, with 12 bases between. The DNA for the CDR3 is TGTGCCAGCAGCCCCCAGGTAGTCAGCACAGATACGCAGTATTTT. Residues: CASSPQVVSTDTQYF.

The chain carries TRBV12-3 or TRBV12-4 and TRBJ1-5; 8 nucleotides agree with TRBD1. Trimming removed 8 bases from V and 2 bases from J; junction bases left unmatched: 11. CDR3 length: 16 residues. The CDR3 nucleotides read TGTGCCAGCTGCCGCGGGTCGGGACAGGGCAATCAGCCCCAGCATTTT. Amino acid sequence: CASCRGSGQGNQPQHF.

This clonotype was seen a handful of times. The chain joins TRBV7-6 to TRBJ2-5, with D unresolved. This CDR3 has 14 amino acids. Germline CDR1 reads SGHVS; CDR2 reads FNYEAQ. V was trimmed by 1 base and J by 0 bases, leaving 6 bases between them. The CDR3 sequence: CASSLVQDQETQYF. The CDR3 DNA follows: TGTGCCAGCAGCTTAGTGCAAGACCAAGAGACCCAGTACTTC.

The chain recombines TRBV28 with TRBJ2-7; unclear D gene. Trimming left V 3 bases short and J 3 bases short, with 9 bases between. Germline values: CDR1 MDHEN, CDR2 SYDVKM. CDR3 length: 13 amino acids. CDR3 sequence reads: CASSFIGNYEQYV. DNA of the CDR3: TGTGCCAGCAGTTTTATCGGCAACTACGAGCAGTACGTC.

The table lists this clonotype with many counts. CDR3 region: CASSLDFSTGELFF. In DNA, the CDR3 is TGCGCCAGCAGCTTGGATTTCAGTACCGGGGAGCTGTTTTTT. The chain is built from TRBV5-1 and TRBJ2-2; no reliable D call. Trimming stripped 0 bases from V and 5 bases from J, with 8 bases between. The germline CDR1 and CDR2 sequences are SGHRS and YFSETQ. CDR3 length: 14 amino acids.

The chain recombines TRBV20-1 with TRBJ2-7; maybe TRBD1 (5 bases). The CDR3 consists of 12 residues. V lost 6 bases to trimming and J lost 2 bases, with 11 bases between them. Germline V gives CDR1 DFQATT, CDR2 SNEGSKA (reference sequence). The CDR3: CSASRVAYEQYF. The CDR3 nucleotides read TGCAGTGCAAGCAGGGTGGCCTACGAGCAGTACTTC.

The chain has TRBV20-1 and TRBJ2-1, with D possibly called TRBD1 or TRBD2 (5 bases each). Looked up from germline, CDR1 is DFQATT and CDR2 is SNEGSKA (reference sequence). V shed 5 bases and J shed 2 bases, with 7 bases lying between them. The CDR3 loop spans 12 amino acids. CDR3 nucleotides: TGCAGTGCTGGGGACCCCTACAATGAGCAGTTCTTC. Protein product: CSAGDPYNEQFF.

The chain has TRBV12-3 or TRBV12-4 and TRBJ2-1, with 7 bases aligning to TRBD2. The CDR3 is made up of 15 amino acids. The CDR3 region has the DNA TGTGCGAGCTTCGGTAGCGGGCCCCCCTACAATGAGCAGTTCTTC. As protein: CASFGSGPPYNEQFF.

This clonotype was counted between two and nine times. This CDR3 is CASSYHNKNTEAFF. CDR3 nucleotide sequence: TGTGCCAGCAGTTACCATAACAAGAACACTGAAGCTTTCTTT. The V and J genes are TRBV6-5 and TRBJ1-1; no clear D. This CDR3 contains 14 residues. V lost 2 bases and J lost 1, with 8 bases in between. Germline V gene data show CDR1 as MNHEY and CDR2 as SVGAGI.

The CDR3 bases are TGTGCCAGCAGTTTATCTCCCTTCTTCGCCGGGGAGCTGTTTTTT. This translates into CASSLSPFFAGELFF. V and J are TRBV27 and TRBJ2-2; D call uncertain. The CDR3 loop spans 15 amino acids. Trimming removed 0 bases from V and 6 bases from J, with 11 bases in between. Germline lookup yields CDR1 MNHEY and CDR2 SMNVEV (reference sequence).